The following is a T cell receptor beta chain sequence with its context. Its antigen is currently unknown. These data come from a study of T cell responses to AZD1222 COVID-19 vaccine. General study results and limits: White British donors predominated, females outnumbered males, and clonal diversity was possibly underestimated. Nearly half of unique spike-specific TCRs reportedly avoided B.1.351 and B.1.1.7 mutated regions. Distributed over spike, vaccine-associated CD4 TCRs predominated at 160-218 and 743-854.

Profiled with immunoSEQ multiplex PCR; TCRdb holds only in-frame clones, not every one. The sample consists of about 120,000 clones, 86% of them appearing once. The material was peripheral blood, obtained on day 0 of AZD1222 vaccination. The origin of this receptor is an adult in good health.

Here the CDR3 reads CAWSVNTGELFF. The CDR3 DNA follows: TGTGCCTGGAGTGTAAACACCGGGGAGCTGTTTTTT. V and J are TRBV30 and TRBJ2-2, with D hard to call. Germline-derived CDR1 and CDR2 are GTSNPN and SVGIG (reference sequence). The CDR3 covers 12 residues. V lost 0 bases and J lost 2, with 1 base in between.